This entry lists 29 T cell receptor beta chains sequenced from one sample in a study of blood T cell repertoires in COVID-19. TCRdb keeps only in-frame clones here, not all; method: immunoSEQ multiplex PCR. The table has about 150,000 clones, about nine tenths seen once. The sample was peripheral blood. The receptor source for this set is a human donor in a cohort sampled during active COVID-19.

The rearrangement links TRBV3-1 (or the pseudogene TRBV3-2) to TRBJ2-2; unclear D gene. CDR1 and CDR2 from the germline V gene are LGHDT and YNNKEL (reference sequence). Trimming cost V 1 base and J 6 bases, with 6 bases left between them. This CDR3 region has 13 residues. The CDR3: CASSQVSAGELFF. CDR3 DNA sequence: TGTGCCAGCAGCCAAGTATCGGCCGGGGAGCTGTTTTTT.

This chain links TRBV9 with TRBJ1-6; the D gene is possibly TRBD1 (5 bases). Trimming took 2 bases from V and 10 from J, leaving 13 bases between them. In germline, CDR1 is SGDLS, CDR2 YYNGEE. The CDR3 has 14 residues. The CDR3 DNA reads as TGTGCCAGCAGCGTCGGAGGGGTTGGCTCACCCCTCCACTTT. Residues: CASSVGGVGSPLHF. Based on the CDR3 plus reference TRBV9 and TRBJ1-6, the full variable domain is DSGVTQTPKHLITATGQRVTLRCSPRSGDLSVYWYQQSLDQGLQFLIQYYNGEERAKGNILERFSAQQFPDLHSELNLSSLELGDSALYFCASSVGGVGSPLHFGNGTRLTVT.

This chain joins TRBV11-2 and TRBJ2-7; the match to TRBD2 covers 9 bases. The CDR3 totals 14 residues. V lost 0 bases, J lost 6 bases, and 3 bases stayed unmatched. In germline, CDR1 is SGHAT, CDR2 FQNNGV. The CDR3 region is CASSLEAGGREQYF. The CDR3 DNA follows: TGTGCCAGCAGCTTAGAGGCGGGGGGGCGCGAGCAGTACTTC.

CDR3 sequence reads: CASSVRREPGETQYF. CDR3 in DNA: TGTGCCAGCAGCGTTAGGCGGGAGCCGGGGGAGACCCAGTACTTC. The chain recombines TRBV9 with TRBJ2-5; 7 positions agree with TRBD2. Unmatched junction bases numbered 9, after V lost 2 bases and J lost 5 bases. Germline V gene lookup returns CDR1 SGDLS and CDR2 YYNGEE. The CDR3 contains 15 residues.

V and J are TRBV4-2 and TRBJ1-5; D remains ambiguous. Germline CDR1 reads LGHNA; CDR2 reads YNFKEQ. Trimming took 1 base from V and 3 from J, leaving 7 bases between them. The CDR3 spans 14 residues. CDR3 DNA: TGTGCCAGCAGCCAAGGCAGGATCAATCAGCCCCAGCATTTT. It specifies CASSQGRINQPQHF.

The chain carries TRBV11-2 and TRBJ2-7; D is undetermined. Trimming cost V 4 bases and J 1 base, with 8 bases left between them. Per the germline V gene, CDR1 is SGHAT and CDR2 is FQNNGV. This CDR3 is built from 13 residues. The CDR3: CASSSTRSYEQYF. The CDR3 coding sequence is TGTGCCAGCAGCTCGACCAGGTCCTACGAGCAGTACTTC.

The V call is TRBV4-3, the J call TRBJ1-5; unclear D gene. Trimming removed 0 bases from V and 0 bases from J, with 12 bases in between. The CDR3 length is 17 residues. Germline V gives CDR1 LGHNA, CDR2 YSLEER. The CDR3: CASSQDYQVYSNQPQHF. DNA of the CDR3: TGCGCCAGCAGCCAAGATTATCAGGTCTATAGCAATCAGCCCCAGCATTTT.

The V call is TRBV28, the J call TRBJ2-1; weak D call: TRBD2 (6 bases). The V gene's germline CDR1 is MDHEN and CDR2 SYDVKM. Deletions cut 6 bases from V and 5 bases from J, with 8 bases between. The CDR3 totals 12 residues. DNA for the CDR3: TGTGCCAGCAGGGAGGGAAACAATGAGCAGTTCTTC. Protein product: CASREGNNEQFF.

The chain uses TRBV11-2 and TRBJ2-2, with D possibly TRBD1 on 6 matching bases. This CDR3 contains 16 residues. V dropped 5 bases and J dropped 7 bases, with 20 bases sitting between them. Germline CDR1 and CDR2: SGHAT and FQNNGV. The CDR3 sequence is CASSRLLSGAGGELFF. The CDR3 coding sequence is TGTGCCAGCAGCCGCCTCCTATCAGGGGCGGGCGGGGAGCTGTTTTTT.

The rearrangement uses TRBV6-2 or TRBV6-3 and TRBJ2-1, with 9 bases aligning to TRBD2. V gave up 4 bases and J gave up 0 bases; unmatched junction bases: 4. Germline CDR1 and CDR2: MNHEY and SVGEGT. The CDR3 covers 16 residues. As DNA, the CDR3 is TGTGCCAGCAGTTCTAGCGGGGACAGCTCCTACAATGAGCAGTTCTTC. Translating it yields CASSSSGDSSYNEQFF.

A single count supports this clone. The chain links TRBV7-6 to TRBJ2-6, with 7 bases lining up with TRBD1. This CDR3 is built from 18 residues. The V and J ends lost 1 base and 2 bases, in that order; junction bases with no gene match: 8. Germline CDR1 SGHVS, CDR2 FNYEAQ. CDR3 DNA: TGTGCCAGCAGCTTAGATTGGGGACAGAAAGCTGGGGCCAACGTCCTGACTTTC. Its protein product is CASSLDWGQKAGANVLTF.

The chain is built from TRBV29-1 and TRBJ2-1; TRBD1 matches 7 bases. Germline V gene lookup returns CDR1 SQVTM and CDR2 ANQGSEA. This CDR3 has 13 residues. V shed 4 bases, J shed 1 base, and the junction held 1 base outside the gene matches. CDR3 DNA sequence: TGCAGCGTTGTACAGGGGTCCTACAATGAGCAGTTCTTC. Translation gives CSVVQGSYNEQFF.

The chain uses TRBV7-3 and TRBJ2-3; 11 positions agree with TRBD2. Germline-derived CDR1 and CDR2 are SGHTA and FQGTGA. Trimming at V came to 8 bases and at J to 5 bases, leaving 12 bases not matched to a gene. This CDR3 is 16 amino acids long. The CDR3 DNA is TGTGCCAGCGGTAACCTTCTAGCGGGGGGAGAAGATACGCAGTATTTT. Protein sequence: CASGNLLAGGEDTQYF.

This clone was detected a few times. J is TRBJ1-5 and V is TRBV4-2; D is uncertain. The CDR3 runs to 17 residues. The V gene lost 0 bases and the J gene lost 3 bases, with 15 bases spanning the gap. Germline V lookup: CDR1 LGHNA, CDR2 YNFKEQ. The CDR3 coding sequence is TGTGCCAGCAGCCAAGAGGGTGGGCCAGTGATCAATCAGCCCCAGCATTTT. It translates to CASSQEGGPVINQPQHF.

J is TRBJ2-1 and V is TRBV4-2, with a tentative D call TRBD2 (5 bases). The CDR3 spans 15 residues. Per germline, CDR1 LGHNA and CDR2 YNFKEQ. Deletions cut 6 bases from V and 7 bases from J, with 19 bases between. CDR3 nucleotides: TGTGCCAGCAGTTTCGGCTCCGGGAACCAAAATGAGCAGTTCTTC. It encodes CASSFGSGNQNEQFF.

The gene calls are TRBV19 and TRBJ2-7; 7 bases fit TRBD1. CDR1 is LNHDA and CDR2 is SQIVND in the germline V gene (reference sequence). CDR3 length equals 11 residues. V lost 5 bases to trimming and J lost 7 bases; unmatched junction nucleotides: 2. Here the CDR3 DNA reads TGTGCCAGTAGTTACAGGGGAGAGCAGTACTTC. Its translation: CASSYRGEQYF.

This chain uses TRBV4-2 with TRBJ1-6, with 10 bases matching TRBD1. Unmatched junction bases numbered 3, after V lost 4 bases and J lost 9 bases. Germline CDR1 reads LGHNA; CDR2 reads YNFKEQ. CDR3 size: 14 residues. CDR3: CASSPRTGGSPLHF. The CDR3 DNA reads as TGTGCCAGCAGCCCCCGGACAGGGGGTTCACCCCTCCACTTT.

The V and J genes are TRBV11-2 and TRBJ1-1, with a weak D call TRBD1 (6 bases). Germline V gives CDR1 SGHAT, CDR2 FQNNGV. The CDR3 is 15 amino acids. Trimming stripped 1 base from V and 2 bases from J, with 11 bases between. CDR3 DNA sequence: TGTGCCAGCAGCTTAGCTTGGGGGACAAACACTGAAGCTTTCTTT. Its protein is CASSLAWGTNTEAFF.

The chain couples TRBV5-4 to TRBJ2-1; tentatively, D is TRBD2 (6 bases). Trimming shortened V by 4 bases and J by 5 bases, and 19 bases separated the two germline ends. The V gene's germline CDR1 is SGHNT and CDR2 YYREEE (reference sequence). This CDR3 has 16 amino acids. The DNA of the CDR3 is TGTGCCAGCAGCGGGGCGGGACTGATGGGGAACAATGAGCAGTTCTTC. As protein: CASSGAGLMGNNEQFF.

This clone has a single count. The chain couples TRBV7-9 to TRBJ2-7, with 7 bases aligning to TRBD2. The CDR3 is 14 residues long. V trimming: 1 base; J trimming: 6 bases; junction bases outside the gene matches: 6. The V gene's germline CDR1 is SEHNR and CDR2 FQNEAQ (reference sequence). The CDR3 nucleotides are TGTGCCAGCAGCTTAGGACTAGCCCCGTTCGAGCAGTACTTC. Translating gives CASSLGLAPFEQYF.

This clone has a single count. The rearrangement joins TRBV28 to TRBJ2-7; D unresolved. Germline assignment: CDR1 MDHEN and CDR2 SYDVKM. The CDR3 totals 12 residues. Trimming removed 2 bases from V and 7 bases from J, with 9 bases in between. The CDR3 protein is CASSLAAREQYF. The CDR3 DNA sequence: TGTGCCAGCAGTTTAGCAGCGAGGGAGCAGTACTTC.

This rearrangement joins TRBV4-3 to TRBJ2-3; 13 nucleotides line up with TRBD2. The CDR3 has 17 amino acids. V trimming: 3 bases; J trimming: 5 bases; junction bases outside the gene matches: 8. Germline CDR1 LGHNA, CDR2 YSLEER. As DNA, the CDR3 is TGCGCCAGCAGCCACCTCCCACTAGCGGGAGGGGGAGATACGCAGTATTTT. Encoded protein: CASSHLPLAGGGDTQYF.

DNA for the CDR3: TGTGCCAGAAGTCCCCGACTAGCGGGGGGGCGGGAGACCCAGTACTTC. This translates into CARSPRLAGGRETQYF. The chain combines TRBV5-3 with TRBJ2-5; 14 bases are a match to TRBD2. TRBV5-3 is flagged as an ORF with uncertain function. Trimming cost V 5 bases and J 5 bases; bases outside gene matches: 8. This CDR3 has 16 residues.

V gene TRBV4-3 combines with J gene TRBJ1-5; possible D gene TRBD1, 5 bases. In germline, CDR1 is LGHNA, CDR2 YSLEER. V dropped 3 bases and J dropped 6 bases, with 9 bases sitting between them. The CDR3 totals 13 residues. DNA of the CDR3: TGCGCCAGCAGCCAGACAGTGACTCAGCCCCAGCATTTT. The encoded protein is CASSQTVTQPQHF.

The chain joins TRBV28 to TRBJ2-7; 16 bases are shared with TRBD2. CDR1 and CDR2 from the germline V gene are MDHEN and SYDVKM. This CDR3 contains 17 residues. V trimming: 5 bases; J trimming: 4 bases; junction bases outside the gene matches: 8. The CDR3 region is CASSGTSGRAIGYEQYF. As DNA, the CDR3 is TGTGCCAGCAGTGGGACTAGCGGGAGGGCCATCGGATACGAGCAGTACTTC.

This chain uses TRBV7-9 with TRBJ2-2; D is perhaps TRBD2 (5 bases). Germline loops: CDR1 SEHNR, CDR2 FQNEAQ (reference sequence). The CDR3 consists of 16 residues. The V end was cut by 5 bases, the J end by 7 bases, with 20 bases between. In DNA, the CDR3 is TGTGCCAGCAGCCAGGACCTAGCAATGATCGACGGGGAGCTGTTTTTT. Protein sequence: CASSQDLAMIDGELFF.

The chain joins TRBV11-3 to TRBJ2-1; TRBD2 agrees at 7 bases. CDR3 size: 14 residues. Germline V gene lookup returns CDR1 SGHNT and CDR2 YENEEA. Trimming removed 5 bases from V and 6 bases from J; junction bases left unmatched: 7. The DNA of the CDR3 is TGTGCCAGCAGCCCACGTCGGGGGGTCAATGAGCAGTTCTTC. Its translation is CASSPRRGVNEQFF.

The gene calls are TRBV7-9 and TRBJ2-3, with 11 bases matching TRBD2. Germline V gene data show CDR1 as SEHNR and CDR2 as FQNEAQ (reference sequence). The CDR3 extends over 15 amino acids. V lost 3 bases to trimming and J lost 2 bases; unmatched junction nucleotides: 1. In DNA, the CDR3 is TGTGCCAGCAGCTTGACTAGCGGGATCACAGATACGCAGTATTTT. Its translation is CASSLTSGITDTQYF.

This chain links TRBV18 with TRBJ1-1; possibly TRBD1 for D (6 bases). Germline CDR1 reads KGHSH; CDR2 reads LQKENI. Trimming cost V 5 bases and J 1 base, with 11 bases left between them. CDR3 length: 14 residues. The CDR3 coding sequence is TGTGCCAGCTCAGTCTCAGGGGAGAACACTGAAGCTTTCTTT. This translates into CASSVSGENTEAFF.